This T cell receptor (beta chain) was documented in a study of blood T cell repertoires in COVID-19. Study background: Spain, Italy and the United States supplied samples that represented acute and convalescent COVID-19. In each case, the material was cDNA or gDNA derived from T cells, B-cell-depleted T cells, or PBMCs.

The CDR3 length is 15 residues. V gave up 1 base and J gave up 8 bases, with 14 bases separating them. The germline V gene encodes CDR1 SGHTA and CDR2 FQGNSA. Authors' processing steps: Nucleated cell counts were estimated from reference gene primer amplification. Data came from immunoSEQ multiplex PCR; TCRdb stores just in-frame clones and leaves some out. That table supplies the V and J calls and clone size; D and trimming were determined from the DNA. The table lists 350,000 to 450,000 clones, more than 70% of them singletons. Recruited during active infection, patients (from Seattle) were subsequently followed longitudinally.

This receptor was identified in a woman aged 55-69 years with COVID-19, enrolled during active disease. Sequencing was performed on peripheral blood. The chain recombines TRBV7-2 with TRBJ1-4; a possible D gene is TRBD1 (6 bases). The CDR3: CASSLDGTWEEKLFF. CDR3 DNA sequence: TGTGCCAGCAGCTTAGATGGGACATGGGAGGAAAAACTGTTTTTT.